One sample yielded the 27 T cell receptor beta chains listed below, sequenced in a study of T cell responses to AZD1222 COVID-19 vaccine. Only in-frame clones appear in the TCRdb table, and some are missing; sequencing was by immunoSEQ multiplex PCR. The repertoire holds over 55,000 clones, with about four fifths as singletons. This specimen consisted of peripheral blood, obtained 28 days after the second AZD1222 dose. These receptors all stem from an adult who received the AZD1222 COVID-19 vaccine.

The sample holds a few counts of this clone. This chain links TRBV12-5 with TRBJ1-5, with 9 bases lining up with TRBD1. From germline, CDR1 is LGHNT and CDR2 FRNRAP. This CDR3 region has 14 residues. V shed 5 bases and J 6 bases; nucleotides not matched to a gene: 5. Here the CDR3 DNA reads TGTGCTAGTGGTCCCGGACAGGGGTCTCAGCCCCAGCATTTT. Its protein product is CASGPGQGSQPQHF.

The chain uses TRBV18 and TRBJ1-5; 8 bases match TRBD1. The ends lost 1 base at V and 3 bases at J; junction bases unmatched: 2. CDR1 and CDR2 (germline): KGHSH, LQKENI. The CDR3 is 15 amino acids. The CDR3 bases are TGTGCCAGCTCACCACGACAGGGGCTCAATCAGCCCCAGCATTTT. Its protein is CASSPRQGLNQPQHF.

Comments on this clone: Other DNA sequences in the same sample also yield this CDR3. The chain uses TRBV6-2 or TRBV6-3 and TRBJ1-6; D unclear. Germline V gene data show CDR1 as MNHEY and CDR2 as SVGEGT. The CDR3 length is 14 residues. Trimming pared 3 bases from V and 9 bases from J, leaving 12 bases between. The CDR3 region has the DNA TGTGCCAGCAGTTATTCGGGAGGCGGTTCACCCCTCCACTTT. Residues: CASSYSGGGSPLHF.

The chain has TRBV4-1 and TRBJ1-1, with TRBD1 matching over 8 bases. V was pared by 3 bases and J by 8 bases, with 14 bases of the junction left unmatched. CDR1 is MGHRA, CDR2 YSYEKL, per germline. The CDR3 length is 16 residues. The CDR3 DNA sequence: TGCGCCAGCAGCCAGTCTCTTCTGGGACAGGCTGCCGAAGCTTTCTTT. Translating it yields CASSQSLLGQAAEAFF.

The chain combines TRBV4-1 with TRBJ1-6; D is ambiguous. CDR1 and CDR2 (germline): MGHRA, YSYEKL. V was pared by 0 bases and J by 11 bases, with 14 bases between. CDR3 length: 15 residues. The CDR3 spells CASSQDKVNSAPLHF. In DNA form, the CDR3 reads TGCGCCAGCAGCCAAGATAAAGTGAATAGCGCACCCCTCCACTTT.

The chain employs TRBV6-6 and TRBJ2-3; D gene uncertain. The CDR3 has 17 residues. The germline V and J ends were trimmed by 5 bases and 1 base, with 19 bases remaining between them. In germline, CDR1 is MNHNY, CDR2 SVGAGI (reference sequence). The CDR3 nucleotides read TGTGCCAGCAGTCTCAGACTCCCAGTAATCCGCACAGATACGCAGTATTTT. This sequence encodes CASSLRLPVIRTDTQYF.

The V gene is TRBV7-2, the J gene TRBJ2-1; maybe TRBD1 (5 bases). The V and J ends lost 2 bases and 4 bases respectively, with 12 bases between them. This CDR3 comprises 15 residues. The germline gives CDR1 SGHTA, CDR2 FQGNSA. The CDR3 here is CASSLTQGSYNEQFF. The CDR3 region has the DNA TGTGCCAGCAGCTTAACCCAGGGATCATACAATGAGCAGTTCTTC. Full variable domain (outside the CDR3, taken from reference TRBV7-2 and TRBJ2-1): GAGVSQSPSNKVTEKGKDVELRCDPISGHTALYWYRQSLGQGLEFLIYFQGNSAPDKSGLPSDRFSAERTGGSVSTLTIQRTQQEDSAVYLCASSLTQGSYNEQFFGPGTRLTVL.

The chain links TRBV7-9 to TRBJ1-3; unclear D gene. Germline CDR1 SEHNR, CDR2 FQNEAQ (reference sequence). The CDR3 is made up of 12 amino acids. The V and J ends lost 5 bases and 7 bases respectively, with 9 bases between them. The CDR3 is CASSPWTNTIYF. The DNA of the CDR3 is TGTGCCAGCAGCCCCTGGACCAACACCATATATTTT.

The chain has TRBV10-3 and TRBJ1-3; D gene ambiguous. Germline V gives CDR1 ENHRY, CDR2 SYGVKD. Trimming removed 5 bases from V and 0 bases from J, with 5 bases in between. The CDR3 totals 13 residues. DNA for the CDR3: TGTGCCATCAGTCCCCCCTCTGGAAACACCATATATTTT. Amino acids: CAISPPSGNTIYF.

Concerning this clone: An end of the junction does not agree with germline; a read error may underlie this. V usage is TRBV4-2 and J usage is TRBJ2-6; D remains unclear. CDR1 is LGHNA, CDR2 YNFKEQ, per germline. CDR3 length: 19 amino acids. The CDR3 nucleotides read TGTGCCAGCAGCCAAGCTCGGCCAAATTCCCTCTCTAGGGCCAACGTCCTGACTTTC. Encoded protein: CASSQARPNSLSRANVLTF.

This clone was picked up a small number of times. The chain recombines TRBV7-9 with TRBJ1-2; 8 bases map to TRBD1. The CDR3 is made up of 15 amino acids. CDR1 and CDR2 (germline): SEHNR, FQNEAQ (reference sequence). Unmatched junction bases numbered 15, after V lost 2 bases and J lost 13 bases. For the CDR3, the DNA is TGTGCCAGCAGCTTAAGTTTTCGGGGGACAGGCGAGTCCACCTTC. Residues: CASSLSFRGTGESTF.

The table lists this clone with a few counts. The V gene is TRBV24-1, the J gene TRBJ2-7; D assignment may be TRBD1 or TRBD2 (6 bases each). Trimming took 3 bases from V and 5 from J, leaving 16 bases between them. This CDR3 has 15 residues. Germline-derived CDR1 and CDR2 are KGHDR and SFDVKD. This CDR3 reads CATSDQAGGGHEQYF. The CDR3 nucleotides are TGTGCCACCAGTGATCAGGCCGGGGGCGGTCACGAGCAGTACTTC.

V is TRBV6-5 and J is TRBJ1-2, with no clear D. CDR1 and CDR2 from the germline V gene are MNHEY and SVGAGI. The CDR3 spans 12 residues. CDR3 sequence (DNA): TGTGTCACGGCGGGGTTCAACTATGGCTACACCTTC. Protein product: CVTAGFNYGYTF.

V usage is TRBV6-1 and J usage is TRBJ1-1; no firm D call. The CDR3 has 13 residues. Germline values: CDR1 MNHNS, CDR2 SASEGT. Trimming shortened V by 3 bases and J by 1 base, and 6 bases separated the two germline ends. This CDR3 reads CASSETENTEAFF. DNA for the CDR3: TGTGCCAGCAGTGAGACGGAGAACACTGAAGCTTTCTTT.

The V gene is TRBV7-9, the J gene TRBJ1-6; 8 bases align to TRBD1. The CDR3 is made up of 15 amino acids. Germline V lookup: CDR1 SEHNR, CDR2 FQNEAQ (reference sequence). With 2 bases clipped from V and 5 bases from J, the junction kept 2 bases outside the gene matches. DNA for the CDR3: TGTGCCAGCAGCTTAAGGACAGGGAATAATTCACCCCTCCACTTT. Amino acid sequence: CASSLRTGNNSPLHF.

This clone appeared a single time. The chain combines TRBV29-1 with TRBJ2-7; 8 positions match TRBD2. In germline, CDR1 is SQVTM, CDR2 ANQGSEA. The CDR3 extends over 13 amino acids. Germline trimming cut 7 bases from V and 3 bases from J; bases unmatched to any gene: 8. CDR3 residues: CSALRGAGYEQYF. The CDR3 DNA reads as TGCAGCGCCCTGCGGGGGGCGGGCTACGAGCAGTACTTC.

The chain joins TRBV5-1 to TRBJ2-1; TRBD2 matches 13 bases. The CDR3 is 17 residues long. Germline V gene lookup returns CDR1 SGHRS and CDR2 YFSETQ. With 3 bases clipped from V and 3 bases from J, the junction kept 6 bases outside the gene matches. CDR3 nucleotide sequence: TGCGCCAGCAGCTCTGACTGGACTAGCGGGGGCTACAATGAGCAGTTCTTC. Translated: CASSSDWTSGGYNEQFF. The variable domain in full, completed from reference TRBV5-1 and TRBJ2-1, reads KAGVTQTPRYLIKTRGQQVTLSCSPISGHRSVSWYQQTPGQGLQFLFEYFSETQRNKGNFPGRFSGRQFSNSRSEMNVSTLELGDSALYLCASSSDWTSGGYNEQFFGPGTRLTVL.

The chain recombines TRBV30 with TRBJ2-7; 12 positions match TRBD2. Germline V gene sequence: CDR1 GTSNPN, CDR2 SVGIG (reference sequence). The V and J ends lost 0 bases and 6 bases, in that order; junction bases with no gene match: 6. This CDR3 region has 15 residues. The CDR3 bases are TGTGCCTGGAGTGTACGGACTAGCGGGGTTCGCGAGCAGTACTTC. Protein sequence: CAWSVRTSGVREQYF.

This chain connects TRBV7-9 to TRBJ1-1; D gene ambiguous. V lost 4 bases and J lost 5, with 8 bases in between. The CDR3 length is 12 residues. From germline, CDR1 is SEHNR and CDR2 FQNEAQ (reference sequence). CDR3 loop: CASSSQRTEAFF. CDR3 in DNA: TGTGCCAGCAGCTCTCAGAGGACTGAAGCTTTCTTT.

This clone was picked up one time. The V and J genes are TRBV28 and TRBJ1-5, with 7 bases lining up with TRBD1. Germline CDR1 MDHEN, CDR2 SYDVKM. Trimming at V came to 5 bases and at J to 2 bases, leaving 3 bases not matched to a gene. The CDR3 loop spans 14 amino acids. The CDR3 region has the DNA TGTGCCAGCAGTCTCGGACAGGGCAATCAGCCCCAGCATTTT. As protein: CASSLGQGNQPQHF.

This chain joins TRBV4-1 and TRBJ1-2, with D unresolved. Germline CDR1 MGHRA, CDR2 YSYEKL. The CDR3 spans 20 residues. The V gene lost 1 base and the J gene lost 2 bases, with 26 bases spanning the gap. DNA for the CDR3: TGCGCCAGCAGCCAAGCATCAACCCTCCTTCTGGCACGGGGAAACTATGGCTACACCTTC. Its translation: CASSQASTLLLARGNYGYTF.

The chain links TRBV3-1 (or the pseudogene TRBV3-2) to TRBJ1-6; TRBD1 might be the D (5 bases). The V end was cut by 4 bases, the J end by 0 bases, with 16 bases between. Germline lookup yields CDR1 LGHDT and CDR2 YNNKEL (reference sequence). The CDR3 runs 18 residues. The CDR3 loop is CASSPPHGAPSYNSPLHF. The CDR3 DNA follows: TGTGCCAGCAGCCCGCCCCACGGGGCCCCCTCCTATAATTCACCCCTCCACTTT.

The V and J genes are TRBV28 and TRBJ1-1, with TRBD1 as a possible D gene (5 bases). The V gene's germline CDR1 is MDHEN and CDR2 SYDVKM. This CDR3 has 13 residues. V lost 3 bases and J lost 5, with 10 bases in between. CDR3 in amino acids: CASSFLRQTEAFF. The CDR3 DNA follows: TGTGCCAGCAGTTTCCTACGACAGACTGAAGCTTTCTTT.

The rearrangement links TRBV7-6 to TRBJ2-1, with 7 bases fitting TRBD1. The CDR3 is 15 amino acids. The J segment lost 0 bases and the V segment lost 5 bases, leaving 4 bases of the junction unmatched. Looked up from germline, CDR1 is SGHVS and CDR2 is FNYEAQ. This chain's CDR3 is CASSPGQTSYNEQFF. DNA of the CDR3: TGTGCCAGCAGCCCGGGACAGACCTCCTACAATGAGCAGTTCTTC.

The gene calls are TRBV10-3 and TRBJ2-3; TRBD1 agrees at 7 bases. The CDR3 runs to 15 residues. Looked up from germline, CDR1 is ENHRY and CDR2 is SYGVKD. Trimming at V came to 2 bases and at J to 0 bases, leaving 2 bases not matched to a gene. CDR3 sequence (DNA): TGTGCCATCAGTGAGAGGACAGGCAGCACAGATACGCAGTATTTT. Its protein product is CAISERTGSTDTQYF.

The V gene is TRBV5-6, the J gene TRBJ1-2; 11 bases match TRBD1. Germline CDR1 is SGHDT and CDR2 is YYEEEE. The CDR3 sequence is 16 residues long. V was pared by 4 bases and J by 7 bases, with 12 bases of the junction left unmatched. The DNA of the CDR3 is TGTGCCAGCAGCCCCTCGGGACAGGGGGACCGGTTTGGCTACACCTTC. Residues: CASSPSGQGDRFGYTF.

This rearrangement joins TRBV23-1 to TRBJ1-2, with a tentative D call TRBD1 (5 bases). TRBV23-1 is an open reading frame, and its role is uncertain. This CDR3 is built from 14 residues. Trimming stripped 0 bases from V and 6 bases from J, with 11 bases between. For the CDR3, the DNA is TGCGCCAGCAGTCAATCCGGACACTGGGATGGCTACACCTTC. Translation: CASSQSGHWDGYTF.